This TCR beta chain derives from a study of blood T cell repertoires in COVID-19. Across the whole study: Samples came from the United States, Italy and Spain, spanning acute and convalescent COVID-19. PBMCs, B-cell-depleted T cells, or T cells provided the cDNA or gDNA that made up the material.

Authors' methods: Amplification of reference gene primers provided the estimated nucleated cell counts. The protocol was immunoSEQ multiplex PCR, while the TCRdb copy is restricted to in-frame clones and leaves out a portion. V and J calls and clone size follow that table, whereas D and trimming were derived from the DNA. The table shows some 96,000 clones, with less than 90% occurring only once. Per germline, CDR1 SGHDT and CDR2 YYEEEE. The CDR3 is made up of 18 amino acids. V lost 4 bases and J 3 bases, leaving 23 bases between the germline ends. This clone was seen more than once but under ten times.

The V call is TRBV5-6, the J call TRBJ1-3; a weak D match, TRBD1 (6 bases). The sample taken for sequencing was peripheral blood. The sequence was collected from a young man in a cohort sampled during active COVID-19. The CDR3 reads CASSVGSSPGASGNTIYF. The CDR3 DNA is TGTGCCAGCAGCGTCGGATCGTCCCCAGGGGCAAGTGGAAACACCATATATTTT.